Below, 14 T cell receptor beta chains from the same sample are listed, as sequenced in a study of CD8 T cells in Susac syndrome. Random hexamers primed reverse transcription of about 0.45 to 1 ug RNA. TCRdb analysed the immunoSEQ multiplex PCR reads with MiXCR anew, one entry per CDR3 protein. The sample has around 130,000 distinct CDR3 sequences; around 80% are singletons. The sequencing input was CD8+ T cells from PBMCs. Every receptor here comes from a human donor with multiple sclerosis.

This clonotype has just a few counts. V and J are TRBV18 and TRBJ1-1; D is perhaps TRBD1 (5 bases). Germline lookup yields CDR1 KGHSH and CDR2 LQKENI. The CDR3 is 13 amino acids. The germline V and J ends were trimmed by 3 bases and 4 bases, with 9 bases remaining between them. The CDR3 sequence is CASSPQGSTEAFF. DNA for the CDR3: TGTGCCAGCTCACCTCAGGGTAGCACTGAAGCTTTCTTT.

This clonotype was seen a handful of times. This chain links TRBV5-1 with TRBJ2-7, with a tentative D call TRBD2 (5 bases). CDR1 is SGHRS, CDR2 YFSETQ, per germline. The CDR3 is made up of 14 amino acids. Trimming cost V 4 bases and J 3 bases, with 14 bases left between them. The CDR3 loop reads CASSPGLFGYEQYV. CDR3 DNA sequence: TGCGCCAGCAGCCCTGGACTCTTTGGCTACGAGCAGTACGTC.

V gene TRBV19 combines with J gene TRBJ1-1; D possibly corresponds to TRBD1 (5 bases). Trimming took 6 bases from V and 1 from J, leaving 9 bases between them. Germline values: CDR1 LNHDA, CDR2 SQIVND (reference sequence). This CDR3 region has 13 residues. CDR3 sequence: CASRRGANTEAFF. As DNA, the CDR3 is TGTGCCAGTAGGAGGGGCGCGAACACTGAAGCTTTCTTT.

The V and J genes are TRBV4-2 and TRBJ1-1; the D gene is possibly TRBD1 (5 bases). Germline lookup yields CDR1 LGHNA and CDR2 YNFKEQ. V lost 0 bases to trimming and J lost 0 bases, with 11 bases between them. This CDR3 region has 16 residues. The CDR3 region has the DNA TGTGCCAGCAGCCAAGATTTCGCAGGGTTGAACACTGAAGCTTTCTTT. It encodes CASSQDFAGLNTEAFF.

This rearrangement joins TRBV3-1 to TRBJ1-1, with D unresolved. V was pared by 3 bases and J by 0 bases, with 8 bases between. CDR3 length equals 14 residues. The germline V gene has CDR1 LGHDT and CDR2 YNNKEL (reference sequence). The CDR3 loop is CASSHSVLNTEAFF. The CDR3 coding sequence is TGTGCCAGCAGCCATAGCGTGCTGAACACTGAAGCTTTCTTT.

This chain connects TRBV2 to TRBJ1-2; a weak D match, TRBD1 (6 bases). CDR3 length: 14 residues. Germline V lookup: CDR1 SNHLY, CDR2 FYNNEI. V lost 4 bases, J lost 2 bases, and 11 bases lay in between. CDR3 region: CASSAQGPNYGYTF. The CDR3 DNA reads TGTGCCAGCAGTGCACAGGGACCCAACTATGGCTACACCTTC.

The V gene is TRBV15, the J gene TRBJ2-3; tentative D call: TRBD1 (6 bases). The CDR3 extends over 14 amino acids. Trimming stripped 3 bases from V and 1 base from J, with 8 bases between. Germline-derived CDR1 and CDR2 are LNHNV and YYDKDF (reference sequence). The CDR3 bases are TGTGCCACCAGCAGGGACAGTCGCACAGATACGCAGTATTTT. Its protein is CATSRDSRTDTQYF.

CDR3 residues: CASSQDETGGSYGYTF. CDR3 bases: TGCGCCAGCAGCCAAGATGAGACAGGGGGCTCCTATGGCTACACCTTC. The J gene is TRBJ1-2, the V gene TRBV4-1; the match to TRBD1 covers 10 bases. V shed 0 bases, J shed 4 bases, and the junction held 5 bases outside the gene matches. Germline V gene sequence: CDR1 MGHRA, CDR2 YSYEKL. CDR3 length equals 16 residues.

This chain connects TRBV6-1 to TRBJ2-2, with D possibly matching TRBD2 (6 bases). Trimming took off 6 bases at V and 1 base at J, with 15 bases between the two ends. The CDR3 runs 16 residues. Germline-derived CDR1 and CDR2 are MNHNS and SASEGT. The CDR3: CASSPPRGLNTGELFF. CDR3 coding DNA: TGTGCCAGCAGCCCCCCCCGGGGACTGAACACCGGGGAGCTGTTTTTT.

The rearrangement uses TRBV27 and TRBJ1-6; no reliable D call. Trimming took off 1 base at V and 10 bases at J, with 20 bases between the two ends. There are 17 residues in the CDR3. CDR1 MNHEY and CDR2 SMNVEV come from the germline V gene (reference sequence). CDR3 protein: CASSLLEIIGEGSPLHF. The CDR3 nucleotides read TGTGCCAGCAGTTTATTGGAGATAATCGGGGAAGGGTCACCCCTCCACTTT.

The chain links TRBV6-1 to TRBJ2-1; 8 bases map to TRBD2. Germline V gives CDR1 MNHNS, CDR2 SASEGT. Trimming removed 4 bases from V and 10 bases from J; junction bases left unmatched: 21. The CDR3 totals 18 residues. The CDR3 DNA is TGTGCCAGCAGTGTCGCCAGGCCGGGAGGGGAGACAGTAGGCGAGCAGTTCTTC. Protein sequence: CASSVARPGGETVGEQFF.

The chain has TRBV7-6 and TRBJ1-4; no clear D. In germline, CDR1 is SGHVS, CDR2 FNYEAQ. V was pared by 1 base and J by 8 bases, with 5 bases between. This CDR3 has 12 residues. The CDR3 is CASSLVSEKLFF. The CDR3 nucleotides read TGTGCCAGCAGCTTAGTGTCAGAAAAACTGTTTTTT.

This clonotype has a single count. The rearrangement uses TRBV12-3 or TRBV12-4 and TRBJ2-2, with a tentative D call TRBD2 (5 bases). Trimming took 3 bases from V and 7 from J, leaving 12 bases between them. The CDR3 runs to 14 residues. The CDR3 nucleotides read TGTGCCAGCAGTTTCGGGGAGTTAATCGGGGAGCTGTTTTTT. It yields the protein CASSFGELIGELFF.

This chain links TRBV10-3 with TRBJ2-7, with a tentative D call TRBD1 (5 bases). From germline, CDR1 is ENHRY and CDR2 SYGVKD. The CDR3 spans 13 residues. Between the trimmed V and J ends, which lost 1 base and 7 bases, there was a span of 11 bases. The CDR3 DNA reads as TGTGCCATCAGTGAGTTAGGGCAGGGAGAGCAGTACGTC. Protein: CAISELGQGEQYV.